Listed here are 29 T cell receptor beta chains from one sample, sequenced in a study of cytomegalovirus exposure and HLA in healthy donors. Some clones are missing from TCRdb's copy, which holds only in-frame ones; the method was immunoSEQ multiplex PCR. Of under 150,000 clones listed, about 88% are singletons. Input material: PBMCs. All receptors derive from a man in his late teens or twenties in good health and CMV-seropositive.

V usage is TRBV6-1 and J usage is TRBJ2-7; 7 nucleotides align to TRBD1. The V and J ends lost 10 bases and 3 bases, in that order; junction bases with no gene match: 6. This CDR3 contains 12 residues. CDR1 is MNHNS, CDR2 SASEGT, per germline. This chain's CDR3 is CAIPGQSYEQYF. The CDR3 region has the DNA TGTGCCATACCGGGACAGAGCTACGAGCAGTACTTC.

This chain links TRBV2 with TRBJ1-4, with TRBD1 matching over 10 bases. V trimming: 8 bases; J trimming: 3 bases; junction bases outside the gene matches: 6. This CDR3 is 15 amino acids long. The V gene's germline CDR1 is SNHLY and CDR2 FYNNEI. The CDR3 region has the DNA TGTGCCAGCGCGGGACAGGGGACCTCTAATGAAAAACTGTTTTTT. Translating it yields CASAGQGTSNEKLFF.

The V gene is TRBV11-2, the J gene TRBJ1-3; 9 bases are shared with TRBD1. The trim removed 5 bases at V and 8 bases at J, leaving 7 bases unmatched. This CDR3 region has 14 residues. Germline CDR1 reads SGHAT; CDR2 reads FQNNGV. CDR3: CASSQQGAGDTIYF. The CDR3 nucleotides read TGTGCCAGCAGCCAACAGGGGGCAGGGGACACCATATATTTT.

In this sample, this clone turned up once. J is TRBJ2-7 and V is TRBV6-6; TRBD1 might be the D (5 bases). CDR1 is MNHNY, CDR2 SVGAGI, per germline (reference sequence). V lost 4 bases and J lost 3, with 7 bases in between. The CDR3 is 12 residues long. This CDR3 is CASSSDSYEQYF. The CDR3 DNA reads as TGTGCCAGCAGTTCTGACAGCTACGAGCAGTACTTC.

The CDR3 loop is CASSSDRVTEAFF. In DNA form, the CDR3 reads TGTGCCAGCTCAAGCGACAGGGTCACTGAAGCTTTCTTT. The chain has TRBV18 and TRBJ1-1, with TRBD1 identical over 7 bases. Germline V CDR1 and CDR2: KGHSH, LQKENI. Trimming took 5 bases from V and 4 from J; bases not matched to a gene: 4. The CDR3 extends over 13 amino acids.

The chain recombines TRBV7-6 with TRBJ2-7; D gene uncertain. This CDR3 contains 14 residues. The germline gives CDR1 SGHVS, CDR2 FNYEAQ. V lost 6 bases, J lost 1 base, and 13 bases lay in between. CDR3 in amino acids: CASSPKAESYEQYF. CDR3 bases: TGTGCCAGCAGTCCTAAAGCCGAATCCTACGAGCAGTACTTC.

This chain joins TRBV11-2 and TRBJ2-5; 7 nucleotides align to TRBD2. CDR3 length equals 14 residues. Germline V CDR1 and CDR2: SGHAT, FQNNGV. The V gene end was trimmed by 0 bases and the J gene end by 5 bases; junction bases not matched to a gene: 3. CDR3 loop: CASSLDLGGETQYF. The CDR3 bases are TGTGCCAGCAGCTTAGATCTGGGGGGGGAGACCCAGTACTTC.

V is TRBV27 and J is TRBJ1-1; TRBD1 matches at 11 bases. From germline, CDR1 is MNHEY and CDR2 SMNVEV (reference sequence). Trimming removed 3 bases from V and 6 bases from J; junction bases left unmatched: 9. The CDR3 has 16 amino acids. The CDR3 loop is CASSFRTGGGSAEAFF. DNA for the CDR3: TGTGCCAGCAGTTTCAGGACAGGGGGCGGTTCGGCTGAAGCTTTCTTT.

This clone showed up just once. This chain joins TRBV2 and TRBJ2-2; TRBD1 is a possible D gene (5 bases). Trimming took off 5 bases at V and 4 bases at J, with 8 bases between the two ends. The CDR3 has 13 amino acids. Germline-derived CDR1 and CDR2 are SNHLY and FYNNEI. In DNA form, the CDR3 reads TGTGCCAGCAGTAAGACAGTCACCGGGGAGCTGTTTTTT. Translation: CASSKTVTGELFF.

This chain joins TRBV19 and TRBJ1-5; D unclear. The germline V gene has CDR1 LNHDA and CDR2 SQIVND (reference sequence). Trimming took off 3 bases at V and 11 bases at J, with 17 bases between the two ends. CDR3 length: 14 amino acids. The CDR3 sequence: CASSMAAVLSAQHF. CDR3 DNA: TGTGCCAGTAGTATGGCGGCGGTTTTATCAGCCCAGCATTTT.

This chain uses TRBV19 with TRBJ2-6; 8 bases match TRBD1. Germline V gives CDR1 LNHDA, CDR2 SQIVND (reference sequence). Germline trimming cut 2 bases from V and 2 bases from J; bases unmatched to any gene: 8. This CDR3 spans 18 amino acids. The CDR3 loop is CASSIIRQGAPGANVLTF. The CDR3, as DNA: TGTGCCAGTAGTATAATCCGTCAGGGGGCGCCTGGGGCCAACGTCCTGACTTTC.

This chain joins TRBV5-6 and TRBJ1-1, with TRBD1 as a possible D gene (5 bases). CDR3 size: 12 residues. The germline V gene has CDR1 SGHDT and CDR2 YYEEEE. V dropped 10 bases and J dropped 1 base, with 11 bases sitting between them. For the CDR3, the DNA is TGTGCCTCTCAGGGATGGAACACTGAAGCTTTCTTT. Amino acid sequence: CASQGWNTEAFF. Variable domain in full (rest from reference TRBV5-6 and TRBJ1-1): DAGVTQSPTHLIKTRGQQVTLRCSPKSGHDTVSWYQQALGQGPQFIFQYYEEEERQRGNFPDRFSGHQFPNYSSELNVNALLLGDSALYLCASQGWNTEAFFGQGTRLTVV.

The chain is built from TRBV30 and TRBJ1-1, with 7 bases fitting TRBD1. The CDR3 runs 10 residues. From germline, CDR1 is GTSNPN and CDR2 SVGIG (reference sequence). The chain's CDR3 is CAAGGTEAFF. Written as DNA, the CDR3 is TGTGCTGCAGGGGGCACTGAAGCTTTCTTT.

This sequence joins TRBV10-3 and TRBJ2-2; TRBD1 agrees at 9 bases. V trimming: 6 bases; J trimming: 1 base; junction bases outside the gene matches: 6. The CDR3 runs 16 residues. Germline lookup yields CDR1 ENHRY and CDR2 SYGVKD. CDR3 sequence (DNA): TGTGCCATCAGGGAAGGACAGGGGATGAACACCGGGGAGCTGTTTTTT. Translating it yields CAIREGQGMNTGELFF.

V is TRBV15 and J is TRBJ1-5, with D uncertain. The CDR3 totals 14 residues. Per germline, CDR1 LNHNV and CDR2 YYDKDF (reference sequence). Trimming pared 0 bases from V and 0 bases from J, leaving 3 bases between. This CDR3 reads CATSRDHSNQPQHF. Written as DNA, the CDR3 is TGTGCCACCAGCAGAGATCATAGCAATCAGCCCCAGCATTTT.

The chain has TRBV5-1 and TRBJ2-7; possibly TRBD1 for D (5 bases). The length of the CDR3 is 17 residues. The V gene's germline CDR1 is SGHRS and CDR2 YFSETQ. V was clipped by 4 bases and J by 2 bases, with 22 bases between them. CDR3 amino acids: CASSPNYPGNGAYEQYF. CDR3 in DNA: TGCGCCAGCAGCCCCAATTACCCAGGGAACGGCGCCTACGAGCAGTACTTC.

Concerning this clone itself: The same CDR3 can be traced to other DNA sequences in this sample. The V gene is TRBV18, the J gene TRBJ1-1, with TRBD1 matching 8 bases. Germline CDR1 reads KGHSH; CDR2 reads LQKENI. This CDR3 comprises 14 residues. V shed 6 bases, J shed 1 base, and the junction held 4 bases outside the gene matches. DNA of the CDR3: TGTGCCAGCTCGCCTACAGGGGGGAACACTGAAGCTTTCTTT. This sequence encodes CASSPTGGNTEAFF.

The gene calls are TRBV11-3 and TRBJ2-7; 11 bases align to TRBD1. The ends lost 1 base at V and 5 bases at J; junction bases unmatched: 4. The CDR3 spans 15 residues. Germline CDR1 is SGHNT and CDR2 is YENEEA. CDR3: CASSLVLGQGDEQYF. The CDR3 DNA follows: TGTGCCAGCAGCTTAGTTTTGGGACAGGGGGACGAGCAGTACTTC.

The chain links TRBV9 to TRBJ1-1, with D perhaps TRBD1 (6 bases). Looked up from germline, CDR1 is SGDLS and CDR2 is YYNGEE. This CDR3 is 16 amino acids long. V gave up 3 bases and J gave up 4 bases, with 19 bases separating them. CDR3 bases: TGTGCCAGCAGCGGGAACCTCAGGGGCTCGTTCACTGAAGCTTTCTTT. Residues: CASSGNLRGSFTEAFF.

The chain's CDR3 is CASSERGLYGYTF. CDR3 in DNA: TGTGCCAGCAGTGAGCGGGGCCTCTATGGCTACACCTTC. This rearrangement joins TRBV6-1 to TRBJ1-2, with a tentative D call TRBD1 (5 bases). The V end lost 3 bases, the J end lost 4 bases, and 9 bases lay between the germline ends. Germline CDR1 MNHNS, CDR2 SASEGT. This CDR3 has 13 amino acids.

The chain carries TRBV5-1 and TRBJ2-3, with D tentatively TRBD1 (6 bases). Deletions cut 0 bases from V and 8 bases from J, with 13 bases between. The CDR3 has 14 amino acids. The germline V gene has CDR1 SGHRS and CDR2 YFSETQ. The CDR3 sequence: CASSLAGDTRTQYF. In DNA, the CDR3 is TGCGCCAGCAGCTTGGCCGGGGACACCCGTACGCAGTATTTT.

This clone was found once. The gene calls are TRBV2 and TRBJ1-2, with D hard to call. Trimming cost V 7 bases and J 0 bases, with 6 bases left between them. Looked up from germline, CDR1 is SNHLY and CDR2 is FYNNEI. The length of the CDR3 is 12 residues. The CDR3 DNA is TGTGCCAGCACACTAGCTAACTATGGCTACACCTTC. Its protein product is CASTLANYGYTF.

The chain uses TRBV6-5 and TRBJ2-1; TRBD2 agrees at 7 bases. The J segment lost 7 bases and the V segment lost 1 base, leaving 1 base of the junction unmatched. Germline values: CDR1 MNHEY, CDR2 SVGAGI. CDR3 size: 13 residues. CDR3 amino acids: CASSYWRGNEQFF. As DNA, the CDR3 is TGTGCCAGCAGTTACTGGCGGGGGAATGAGCAGTTCTTC.

This clone was seen only once. The chain combines TRBV25-1 with TRBJ1-1, with D uncertain. V shed 4 bases and J shed 0 bases, with 9 bases lying between them. The germline gives CDR1 MGHDK, CDR2 SYGVNS. The CDR3 runs to 14 residues. The CDR3 loop reads CASSGTAMNTEAFF. The CDR3 region has the DNA TGTGCCAGCAGTGGAACAGCCATGAACACTGAAGCTTTCTTT. Variable domain in full (rest from reference TRBV25-1 and TRBJ1-1): EADIYQTPRYLVIGTGKKITLECSQTMGHDKMYWYQQDPGMELHLIHYSYGVNSTEKGDLSSESTVSRIRTEHFPLTLESARPSHTSQYLCASSGTAMNTEAFFGQGTRLTVV.

The CDR3 loop is CAISELANYNEQFF. The CDR3 coding sequence is TGTGCCATCAGTGAGTTGGCAAATTACAATGAGCAGTTCTTC. The chain carries TRBV10-3 and TRBJ2-1; D ambiguous. From germline, CDR1 is ENHRY and CDR2 SYGVKD. The V and J ends lost 1 base and 4 bases respectively, with 8 bases between them. This CDR3 spans 14 amino acids.

This chain connects TRBV11-3 to TRBJ2-4; the D gene is possibly TRBD2 (6 bases). Germline values: CDR1 SGHNT, CDR2 YENEEA. The V end was cut by 5 bases, the J end by 0 bases, with 17 bases between. The CDR3 sequence is 17 residues long. CDR3 DNA: TGTGCCAGCAGCCGGGTGGCGGGGATACTAGCCAAAAACATTCAGTACTTC. This translates into CASSRVAGILAKNIQYF.

The V gene is TRBV6-1, the J gene TRBJ1-1; D ambiguous. In germline, CDR1 is MNHNS, CDR2 SASEGT. CDR3 length: 12 residues. V was pared by 7 bases and J by 8 bases, with 14 bases between. CDR3 DNA: TGTGCCAGCATGAGACGGTCTAGGGAAGCTTTCTTT. It codes for CASMRRSREAFF.

This sequence joins TRBV27 and TRBJ1-3; 7 bases line up with TRBD1. Germline V lookup: CDR1 MNHEY, CDR2 SMNVEV (reference sequence). V was clipped by 6 bases and J by 0 bases; unmatched bases: 2. This CDR3 is built from 14 residues. CDR3 sequence: CASRPGGSGNTIYF. CDR3 bases: TGTGCCAGCAGACCAGGGGGCTCTGGAAACACCATATATTTT.

V usage is TRBV2 and J usage is TRBJ1-6; 9 nucleotides line up with TRBD1. The germline gives CDR1 SNHLY, CDR2 FYNNEI. The CDR3 length is 14 residues. V lost 6 bases to trimming and J lost 7 bases; unmatched junction nucleotides: 4. The CDR3 coding sequence is TGTGCCAGCAGCGAGACAGGGGGGAATTCACCCCTCCACTTT. Amino acid sequence: CASSETGGNSPLHF. Complete variable domain (other parts from reference TRBV2 and TRBJ1-6): EPEVTQTPSHQVTQMGQEVILRCVPISNHLYFYWYRQILGQKVEFLVSFYNNEISEKSEIFDDQFSVERPDGSNFTLKIRSTKLEDSAMYFCASSETGGNSPLHFGNGTRLTVT.